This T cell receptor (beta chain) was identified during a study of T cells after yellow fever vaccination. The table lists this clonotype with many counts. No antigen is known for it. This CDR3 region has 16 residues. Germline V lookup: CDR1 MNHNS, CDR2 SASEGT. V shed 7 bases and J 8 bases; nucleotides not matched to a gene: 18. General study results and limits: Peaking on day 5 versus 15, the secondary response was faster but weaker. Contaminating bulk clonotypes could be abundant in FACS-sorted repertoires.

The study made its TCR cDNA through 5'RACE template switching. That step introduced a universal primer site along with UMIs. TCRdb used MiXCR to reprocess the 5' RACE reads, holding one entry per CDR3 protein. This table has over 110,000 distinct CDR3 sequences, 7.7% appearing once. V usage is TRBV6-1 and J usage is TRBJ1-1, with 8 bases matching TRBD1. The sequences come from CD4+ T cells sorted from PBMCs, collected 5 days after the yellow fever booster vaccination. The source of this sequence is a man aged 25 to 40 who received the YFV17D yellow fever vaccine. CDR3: CASKGGRGQDRWEAFF. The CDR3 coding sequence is TGTGCCAGCAAAGGTGGACGGGGACAGGATAGATGGGAAGCTTTCTTT.